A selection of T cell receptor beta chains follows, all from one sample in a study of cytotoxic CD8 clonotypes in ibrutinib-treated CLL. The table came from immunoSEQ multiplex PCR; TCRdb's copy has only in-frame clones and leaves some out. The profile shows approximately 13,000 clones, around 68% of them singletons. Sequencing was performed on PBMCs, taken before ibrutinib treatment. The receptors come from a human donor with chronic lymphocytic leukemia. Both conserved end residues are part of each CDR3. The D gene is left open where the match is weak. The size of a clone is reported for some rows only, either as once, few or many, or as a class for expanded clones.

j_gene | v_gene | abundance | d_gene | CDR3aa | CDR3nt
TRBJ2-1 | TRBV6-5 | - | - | CASWNIGQEDNEQFF | TGTGCCAGTTGGAATATCGGGCAGGAGGACAATGAGCAGTTCTTC
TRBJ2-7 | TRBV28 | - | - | CASSTRRDYNYEQYF | TGTGCCAGCAGTACCCGTCGAGACTACAACTACGAGCAGTACTTC
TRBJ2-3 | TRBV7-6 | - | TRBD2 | CASSPGTSVDTQYF | TGTGCCAGCAGCCCCGGGACTAGCGTAGATACGCAGTATTTT
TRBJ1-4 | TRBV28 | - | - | CASSFWGEKLFF | TGTGCCAGCAGTTTCTGGGGGGAAAAACTGTTTTTT
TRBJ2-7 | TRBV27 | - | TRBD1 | CASSPMTGFWYEQYF | TGTGCCAGCAGCCCGATGACAGGGTTCTGGTACGAGCAGTACTTC
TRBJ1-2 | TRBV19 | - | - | CASKDQGSDYGYTF | TGTGCCAGTAAGGATCAGGGAAGTGACTATGGCTACACCTTC
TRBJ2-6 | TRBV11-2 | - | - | CASSLNAVAGANVLTF | TGTGCCAGCAGCTTAAATGCTGTTGCTGGGGCCAACGTCCTGACTTTC
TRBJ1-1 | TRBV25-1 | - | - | CASTKMGGARSTEAFF | TGTGCCAGCACGAAGATGGGGGGGGCAAGGAGCACTGAAGCTTTCTTT
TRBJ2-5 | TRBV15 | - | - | CATSPRTVGTQYF | TGTGCCACCAGCCCCCGGACAGTAGGGACCCAGTACTTC
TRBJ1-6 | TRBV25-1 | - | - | CASSWGQTPLHF | TGTGCCAGCAGTTGGGGGCAAACACCCCTCCACTTT
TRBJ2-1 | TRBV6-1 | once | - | CASKEGGQLNEQFF | TGTGCCAGCAAAGAAGGGGGGCAGCTCAATGAGCAGTTCTTC
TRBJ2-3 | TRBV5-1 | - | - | CASSLDAGSEDTQYF | TGCGCCAGCAGCTTGGATGCCGGGAGTGAAGATACGCAGTATTTT
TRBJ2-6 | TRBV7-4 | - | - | CASSLGHSSQSRANVLTF | TGTGCCAGCAGCCTAGGCCACAGCTCACAAAGTCGGGCCAACGTCCTGACTTTC
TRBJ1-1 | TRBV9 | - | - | CASSPGRSNTEAFF | TGTGCCAGCAGCCCCGGACGGTCGAACACTGAAGCTTTCTTT
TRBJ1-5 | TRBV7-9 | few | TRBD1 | CASSPDRGNQPQHF | TGTGCCAGCAGCCCGGACAGGGGCAATCAGCCCCAGCATTTT
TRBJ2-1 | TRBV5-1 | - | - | CASSLVGSGPNEQFF | TGCGCCAGCAGCTTGGTGGGTTCCGGACCCAATGAGCAGTTCTTC
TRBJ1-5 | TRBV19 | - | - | CASSPGTYNNQPQHF | TGTGCCAGTAGCCCAGGGACGTACAACAATCAGCCCCAGCATTTT
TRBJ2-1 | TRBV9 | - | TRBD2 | CASSVAGGVHNEQFF | TGTGCCAGCAGCGTAGCGGGAGGGGTTCACAATGAGCAGTTCTTC
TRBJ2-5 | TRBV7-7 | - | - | CASSLNYAETQYF | TGTGCTAGCAGCTTAAATTACGCGGAGACCCAGTACTTC
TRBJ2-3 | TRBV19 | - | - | CASSARTEADTQYF | TGTGCCAGTAGTGCACGAACAGAGGCAGATACGCAGTATTTT
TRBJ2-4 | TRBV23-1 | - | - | CASSQSRRGAKNIQYF | TGCGCCAGCAGTCAATCTCGGCGGGGCGCCAAAAACATTCAGTACTTC
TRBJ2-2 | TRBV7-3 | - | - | CASSLGGPPGELFF | TGTGCCAGCAGCTTAGGTGGGCCCCCCGGGGAGCTGTTTTTT
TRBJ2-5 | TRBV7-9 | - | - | CASRPPAGAQETQYF | TGTGCCAGCAGACCTCCCGCGGGGGCCCAAGAGACCCAGTACTTC
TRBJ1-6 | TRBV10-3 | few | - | CAISESEPSPLHF | TGTGCCATCAGTGAGTCTGAGCCATCACCCCTCCACTTT
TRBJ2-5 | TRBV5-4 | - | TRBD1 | CASSDRVGETQYF | TGTGCCAGCAGCGACAGGGTGGGAGAGACCCAGTACTTC
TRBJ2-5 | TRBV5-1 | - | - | CASSWGRETQYF | TGCGCCAGCAGCTGGGGGAGAGAGACCCAGTACTTC
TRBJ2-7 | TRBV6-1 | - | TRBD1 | CASSAARQGAYEQYF | TGTGCCAGCAGCGCCGCCCGACAGGGGGCCTACGAGCAGTACTTC
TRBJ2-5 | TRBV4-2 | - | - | CASSQDISSVETQYF | TGTGCCAGCAGCCAAGATATCAGTAGCGTGGAGACCCAGTACTTC
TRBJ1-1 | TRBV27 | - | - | CASSLEVRGDPNTEAFF | TGTGCCAGCAGTTTGGAGGTCCGGGGGGACCCAAACACTGAAGCTTTCTTT
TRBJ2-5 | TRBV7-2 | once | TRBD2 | CASSPSSGRGPETQYF | TGTGCCAGCAGCCCCAGTAGCGGGAGGGGGCCTGAGACCCAGTACTTC
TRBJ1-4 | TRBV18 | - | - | CASSPQGSNEKLFF | TGTGCCAGCTCACCACAGGGGAGTAATGAAAAACTGTTTTTT
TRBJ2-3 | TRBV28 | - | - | CASDSSTDTQYF | TGTGCCAGCGACAGTTCCACAGATACGCAGTATTTT
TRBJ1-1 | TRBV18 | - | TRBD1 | CASSLTGRDTEAFF | TGTGCCAGCTCCTTGACAGGGAGGGACACTGAAGCTTTCTTT
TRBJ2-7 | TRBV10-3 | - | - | CAISPNRESEQYF | TGTGCCATCAGTCCCAACAGGGAGTCCGAGCAGTACTTC
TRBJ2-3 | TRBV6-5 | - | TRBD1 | CASRRTGFTDTQYF | TGTGCCAGCAGAAGGACAGGGTTCACAGATACGCAGTATTTT
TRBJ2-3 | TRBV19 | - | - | CASSISAGDTQYF | TGTGCCAGTAGTATAAGTGCGGGAGATACGCAGTATTTT
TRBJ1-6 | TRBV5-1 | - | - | CASSLAGTQGSPLHF | TGCGCCAGCAGCTTGGCAGGGACCCAGGGTTCACCCCTCCACTTT
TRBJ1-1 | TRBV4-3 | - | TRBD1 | CASSQGHRGDTEAFF | TGCGCCAGCAGCCAAGGACACAGGGGGGACACTGAAGCTTTCTTT
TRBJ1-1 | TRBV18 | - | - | CASWHTGGAFF | TGTGCCAGCTGGCACACGGGCGGGGCTTTCTTT
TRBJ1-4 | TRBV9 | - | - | CASSPRHLSNEKLFF | TGTGCCAGCAGCCCCCGACACCTCTCTAATGAAAAACTGTTTTTT
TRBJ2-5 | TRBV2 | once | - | CASSEEGPRAGLSQETQYF | TGTGCCAGCAGTGAAGAGGGGCCCCGGGCAGGGCTTTCCCAAGAGACCCAGTACTTC
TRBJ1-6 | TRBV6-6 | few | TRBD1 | CASSLRMTGSNSPLHF | TGTGCCAGCAGTCTCCGAATGACAGGGTCAAATTCACCCCTCCACTTT